These 10 T cell receptor beta chains originate from one sample sequenced in a study of blood T cell repertoires in COVID-19. Assay: immunoSEQ multiplex PCR; the TCRdb copy retains only in-frame clones and omits some. The table records tens of thousands of clones, approximately 90% of them present only once. Sequencing was carried out using peripheral blood. The source of these receptors is a man between 65 and 85 years old with active or convalescent COVID-19.

CDR3 sequence: CASSQVVGGQETQYF. CDR3 coding DNA: TGTGCCAGCAGCCAAGTAGTAGGGGGCCAAGAGACCCAGTACTTC. V and J are TRBV14 and TRBJ2-5; D is perhaps TRBD1 (6 bases). Trimming took 1 base from V and 1 from J, leaving 10 bases between them. The CDR3 runs to 15 residues. The V gene's germline CDR1 is SGHDN and CDR2 FVKESK. Full variable domain (missing parts from reference TRBV14 and TRBJ2-5): EAGVTQFPSHSVIEKGQTVTLRCDPISGHDNLYWYRRVMGKEIKFLLHFVKESKQDESGMPNNRFLAERTGGTYSTLKVQPAELEDSGVYFCASSQVVGGQETQYFGPGTRLLVL.

This clone has a single count. The V gene is TRBV2, the J gene TRBJ1-1; weak D call: TRBD1 (5 bases). Per germline, CDR1 SNHLY and CDR2 FYNNEI. Trimming pared 1 base from V and 1 base from J, leaving 7 bases between. CDR3 length equals 14 residues. As DNA, the CDR3 is TGTGCCAGCAGTGAAGGACAGACGAACACTGAAGCTTTCTTT. It codes for CASSEGQTNTEAFF.

The chain couples TRBV19 to TRBJ1-1, with D perhaps matching TRBD1 (5 bases). The V end lost 1 base, the J end lost 2 bases, and 14 bases lay between the germline ends. CDR1 LNHDA and CDR2 SQIVND come from the germline V gene (reference sequence). CDR3 size: 16 residues. The CDR3 reads CASSIGQLRTNTEAFF. As DNA, the CDR3 is TGTGCCAGTAGTATAGGGCAGTTAAGGACAAACACTGAAGCTTTCTTT.

The chain recombines TRBV27 with TRBJ2-1, with 7 bases that match TRBD2. The CDR3 loop spans 16 amino acids. The ends lost 5 bases at V and 5 bases at J; junction bases unmatched: 12. CDR1 is MNHEY and CDR2 is SMNVEV in the germline V gene (reference sequence). CDR3 bases: TGTGCCAGCAGTCGAGCCGGCACTAGCGCTAACAATGAGCAGTTCTTC. Translating gives CASSRAGTSANNEQFF.

The chain has TRBV21-1 and TRBJ2-7; whether TRBD2, the table's D call, matches the DNA was not checked. TRBV21-1 represents a pseudogene. CDR3 length: 13 residues. The CDR3: CASSIPGICEQYF. Written as DNA, the CDR3 is TGTGCCAGCAGCATTCCGGGGATATGTGAGCAGTACTTC.

The chain links TRBV5-1 to TRBJ1-3, with unresolved D. Germline V gives CDR1 SGHRS, CDR2 YFSETQ. Trimming stripped 4 bases from V and 0 bases from J, with 8 bases between. The CDR3 contains 14 residues. In nucleotides, the CDR3 is TGCGCCAGCAGCCTCTCCTCCTCTGGAAACACCATATATTTT. The encoded protein is CASSLSSSGNTIYF.

The chain combines TRBV19 with TRBJ1-5, with 10 nucleotides matching TRBD1. Germline V gene sequence: CDR1 LNHDA, CDR2 SQIVND (reference sequence). V lost 5 bases, J lost 6 bases, and 7 bases stayed unmatched. The CDR3 is 15 residues long. The CDR3 sequence: CASSSGTGVIQPQHF. The CDR3 DNA sequence: TGTGCCAGTAGTTCCGGGACAGGGGTCATTCAGCCCCAGCATTTT.

J is TRBJ2-5 and V is TRBV6-5; 7 bases line up with TRBD2. Germline V gene lookup returns CDR1 MNHEY and CDR2 SVGAGI. CDR3 length equals 13 residues. With V trimmed by 7 bases and J by 5 bases, 7 bases remained unmatched. The CDR3 DNA reads TGTGCCAGCACCTTACTAGCGAGCGAGACCCAGTACTTC. This codes for CASTLLASETQYF.

Remarks on this clone: The sample carries other DNA sequences with the same CDR3. The rearrangement links TRBV15 to TRBJ2-3; tentative D call: TRBD2 (6 bases). The V end was cut by 6 bases, the J end by 3 bases, with 10 bases between. CDR1 is LNHNV, CDR2 YYDKDF, per germline (reference sequence). The CDR3 sequence is 13 residues long. The CDR3 region has the DNA TGTGCCACCAGTAGCGGAGGGACAGATACGCAGTATTTT. This gives the protein CATSSGGTDTQYF.

This clone was recorded only once. V is TRBV7-3 and J is TRBJ2-3, with 10 nucleotides matching TRBD2. The CDR3 is 15 residues long. Germline CDR1 and CDR2: SGHTA and FQGTGA. V lost 4 bases to trimming and J lost 0 bases; unmatched junction nucleotides: 1. CDR3 in amino acids: CASSSGLASTDTQYF. Here the CDR3 DNA reads TGTGCCAGCAGCTCGGGACTAGCGAGCACAGATACGCAGTATTTT.